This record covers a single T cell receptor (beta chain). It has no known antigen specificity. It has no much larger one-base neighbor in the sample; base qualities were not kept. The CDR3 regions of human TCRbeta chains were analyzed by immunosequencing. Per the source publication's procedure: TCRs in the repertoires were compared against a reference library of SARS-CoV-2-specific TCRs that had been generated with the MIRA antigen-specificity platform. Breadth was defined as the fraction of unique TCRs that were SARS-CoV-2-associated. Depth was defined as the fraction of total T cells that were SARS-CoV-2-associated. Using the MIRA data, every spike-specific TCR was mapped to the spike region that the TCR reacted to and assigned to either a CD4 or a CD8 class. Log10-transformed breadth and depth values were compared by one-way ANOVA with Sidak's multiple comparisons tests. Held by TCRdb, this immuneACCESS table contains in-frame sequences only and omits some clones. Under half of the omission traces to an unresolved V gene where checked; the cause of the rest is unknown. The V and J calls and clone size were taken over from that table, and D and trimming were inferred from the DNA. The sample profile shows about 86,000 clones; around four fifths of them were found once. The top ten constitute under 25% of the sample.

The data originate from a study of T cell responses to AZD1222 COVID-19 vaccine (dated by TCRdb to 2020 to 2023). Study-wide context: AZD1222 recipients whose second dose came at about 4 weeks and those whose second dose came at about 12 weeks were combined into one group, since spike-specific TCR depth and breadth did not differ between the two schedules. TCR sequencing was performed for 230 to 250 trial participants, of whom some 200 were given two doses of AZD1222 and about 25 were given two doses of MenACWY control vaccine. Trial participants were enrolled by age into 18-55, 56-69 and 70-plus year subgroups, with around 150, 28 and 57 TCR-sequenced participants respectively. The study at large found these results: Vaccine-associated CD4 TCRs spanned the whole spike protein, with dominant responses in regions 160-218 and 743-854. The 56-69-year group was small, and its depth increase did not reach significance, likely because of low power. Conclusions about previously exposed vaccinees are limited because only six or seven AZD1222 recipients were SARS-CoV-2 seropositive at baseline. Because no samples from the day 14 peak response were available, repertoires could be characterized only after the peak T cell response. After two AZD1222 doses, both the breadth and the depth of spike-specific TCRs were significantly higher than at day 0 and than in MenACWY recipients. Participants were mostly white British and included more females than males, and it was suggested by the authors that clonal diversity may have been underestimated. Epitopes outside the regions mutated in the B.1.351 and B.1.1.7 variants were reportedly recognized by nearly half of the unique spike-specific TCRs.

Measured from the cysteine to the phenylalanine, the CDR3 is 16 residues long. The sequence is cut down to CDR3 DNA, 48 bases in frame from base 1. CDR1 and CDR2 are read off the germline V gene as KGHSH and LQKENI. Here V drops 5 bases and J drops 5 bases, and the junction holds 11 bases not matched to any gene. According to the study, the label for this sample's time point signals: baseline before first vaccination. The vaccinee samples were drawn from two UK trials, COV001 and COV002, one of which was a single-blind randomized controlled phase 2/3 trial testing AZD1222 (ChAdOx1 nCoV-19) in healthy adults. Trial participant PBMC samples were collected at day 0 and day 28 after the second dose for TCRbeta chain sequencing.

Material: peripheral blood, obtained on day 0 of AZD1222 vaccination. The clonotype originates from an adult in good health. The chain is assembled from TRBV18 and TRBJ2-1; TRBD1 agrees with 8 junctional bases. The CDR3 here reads CASSRASDRDNNEQFF. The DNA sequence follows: TGTGCCAGCTCAAGGGCTTCGGACAGGGACAACAATGAGCAGTTCTTC.